The 18 T cell receptor beta chains listed next were all sequenced from one sample in a study of blood T cell repertoires in COVID-19. Clones were sequenced by immunoSEQ multiplex PCR, and TCRdb holds only the in-frame ones, with some missing. The sample has about 260,000 clones; 84% are singletons. Sequenced sample: PBMCs or T cells enriched from blood (not recorded which). The receptors here all came from a young man with acute COVID-19.

This clone showed up just once. V and J are TRBV7-2 and TRBJ1-6; the D gene is possibly TRBD1 (5 bases). Germline-derived CDR1 and CDR2 are SGHTA and FQGNSA. The CDR3 sequence is 14 residues long. V gave up 5 bases and J gave up 10 bases, with 15 bases separating them. CDR3 protein: CASSPARGGSPLHF. CDR3 nucleotide sequence: TGTGCCAGCAGCCCGGCTAGGGGAGGGTCACCCCTCCACTTT.

The V and J genes are TRBV19 and TRBJ2-7, with D perhaps TRBD2 (6 bases). The CDR3 runs to 15 residues. Germline V gene lookup returns CDR1 LNHDA and CDR2 SQIVND (reference sequence). Trimming took 3 bases from V and 6 from J, leaving 18 bases between them. The CDR3 coding sequence is TGTGCCAGTAGTATTGGTACCGGGCCGGGAGCCGAGCAGTACGTC. Its protein is CASSIGTGPGAEQYV.

The chain links TRBV15 to TRBJ2-7; TRBD1 aligns across 7 bases. J was trimmed by 1 base and V by 1 base; bases with no gene match: 7. This CDR3 is 16 amino acids long. CDR1 and CDR2 (germline): LNHNV, YYDKDF (reference sequence). The CDR3 loop reads CATSRGGTVPSYEQYV. The CDR3 DNA reads as TGTGCCACCAGCAGAGGGGGGACAGTACCGTCCTACGAGCAGTACGTC.

This chain connects TRBV18 to TRBJ2-7, with D hard to call. V shed 3 bases and J shed 4 bases, with 10 bases lying between them. Germline loops: CDR1 KGHSH, CDR2 LQKENI. The CDR3 sequence is 13 residues long. The CDR3 loop reads CASSPRLEYEQYV. The CDR3 region has the DNA TGTGCCAGCTCACCCCGCCTCGAGTACGAGCAGTACGTC.

This clone was counted a single time. The chain combines TRBV11-2 with TRBJ2-1; D might be TRBD1 (8 bases). Germline CDR1 reads SGHAT; CDR2 reads FQNNGV. This CDR3 comprises 16 residues. V was cut by 5 bases and J by 8 bases, with 22 bases left in between. This CDR3 reads CASSLGYRGRAYEQFF. CDR3 in DNA: TGTGCCAGCAGCCTGGGTTACAGGGGGAGGGCCTATGAGCAGTTCTTC.

This clone was seen only once. The DNA is left out, because the CDR3 cannot be placed on it with certainty; the CDR3 is given as TCRdb lists it. This chain connects TRBV29-1 to TRBJ1-2; the table's D call, TRBD1, was not checked against the DNA. Germline loops: CDR1 SQVTM, CDR2 ANQGSEA. 12 amino acids form the CDR3, both terminal residues included. The CDR3 here is CSDVGQGAKDTF.

The chain combines TRBV11-2 with TRBJ2-3; D perhaps matches TRBD1 (5 bases). The CDR3 is 14 amino acids. Trimming shortened V by 3 bases and J by 5 bases, and 12 bases separated the two germline ends. Germline assignment: CDR1 SGHAT and CDR2 FQNNGV. CDR3 coding DNA: TGTGCCAGCAGCTTGGTAAAGGGGTTAGATACGCAGTATTTT. It specifies CASSLVKGLDTQYF.

The chain carries TRBV7-2 and TRBJ1-5; D is possibly TRBD1 (5 bases). The CDR3 is made up of 16 amino acids. Trimming took 2 bases from V and 3 from J, leaving 14 bases between them. Germline V lookup: CDR1 SGHTA, CDR2 FQGNSA. CDR3 sequence reads: CASSLMSTAHNQPQHF. Here the CDR3 DNA reads TGTGCCAGCAGCTTAATGTCGACAGCACACAATCAGCCCCAGCATTTT.

This clone was observed a single time. The rearrangement links TRBV11-3 to TRBJ1-4; 7 bases map to TRBD1. The germline V gene encodes CDR1 SGHNT and CDR2 YENEEA. This CDR3 region has 15 residues. V lost 5 bases, J lost 5 bases, and 8 bases stayed unmatched. The CDR3 DNA sequence: TGTGCCAGCAGCAGATTGTCAGGGGGGAATGAAAAACTGTTTTTT. It encodes CASSRLSGGNEKLFF. Supplemented by reference TRBV11-3 and TRBJ1-4, the full variable domain reads EAGVVQSPRYKIIEKKQPVAFWCNPISGHNTLYWYLQNLGQGPELLIRYENEEAVDDSQLPKDRFSAERLKGVDSTLKIQPAELGDSAVYLCASSRLSGGNEKLFFGSGTQLSVL.

The rearrangement links TRBV6-4 to TRBJ2-1, with 8 positions matching TRBD2. The CDR3 contains 13 residues. CDR1 is MRHNA and CDR2 is SNTAGT in the germline V gene. V was pared by 5 bases and J by 7 bases, with 4 bases of the junction left unmatched. CDR3 sequence: CASSRTSGNEQFF. The CDR3 coding sequence is TGTGCCAGCAGTAGAACTAGCGGTAATGAGCAGTTCTTC.

The chain combines TRBV4-1 with TRBJ2-1; weak D call: TRBD1 (6 bases). Per the germline V gene, CDR1 is MGHRA and CDR2 is YSYEKL. With 1 base removed from V and 8 bases from J, the gap between germline ends came to 15 bases. The CDR3 length is 15 residues. The CDR3, as DNA: TGCGCCAGCAGCCAAGGTTTACAGGGTATGGATGAGCAGTTCTTC. This codes for CASSQGLQGMDEQFF.

J is TRBJ1-2 and V is TRBV28; 9 bases line up with TRBD1. Germline CDR1 and CDR2: MDHEN and SYDVKM. The junction had 9 bases not matched to a gene; V was cut back by 8 bases and J by 5 bases. This CDR3 comprises 14 residues. The CDR3 DNA sequence: TGTGCCAGCTTAGGGACAGGGCGAACTTATGGCTACACCTTC. This gives the protein CASLGTGRTYGYTF.

The chain uses TRBV11-3 and TRBJ1-2; no clear D gene. CDR3 size: 13 residues. The V end lost 5 bases, the J end lost 4 bases, and 11 bases lay between the germline ends. CDR1 and CDR2 from the germline V gene are SGHNT and YENEEA. The CDR3 loop reads CASSDRGGYGYTF. In DNA, the CDR3 is TGTGCCAGCAGCGACCGGGGAGGCTATGGCTACACCTTC.

The chain recombines TRBV4-3 with TRBJ2-1; D not resolved. This CDR3 spans 14 amino acids. Germline assignment: CDR1 LGHNA and CDR2 YSLEER. The V and J ends lost 3 bases and 5 bases respectively, with 11 bases between them. CDR3 amino acids: CASSHKTSNNEQFF. CDR3 bases: TGCGCCAGCAGCCACAAGACAAGCAACAATGAGCAGTTCTTC.

The chain carries TRBV24-1 and TRBJ2-2; TRBD2 is a possible D gene (7 bases). This CDR3 has 17 residues. The V end lost 0 bases, the J end lost 6 bases, and 16 bases lay between the germline ends. Germline V gene data show CDR1 as KGHDR and CDR2 as SFDVKD. The CDR3 nucleotides are TGTGCCACCAGTGATTTGAGGCAGGGGAGGGTCGCCGGGGAGCTGTTTTTT. This gives the protein CATSDLRQGRVAGELFF.

This clone was detected once. V is TRBV6-5 and J is TRBJ1-5, with 8 positions matching TRBD1. Germline V gene lookup returns CDR1 MNHEY and CDR2 SVGAGI. V gave up 6 bases and J gave up 9 bases; unmatched junction bases: 13. This CDR3 contains 15 residues. CDR3 residues: CASSQGQENGWPQHF. CDR3 nucleotides: TGTGCCAGCAGCCAGGGACAGGAGAACGGGTGGCCCCAGCATTTT.

Remarks on this clone: An end of the junction does not agree with germline; a read error may underlie this. The chain employs TRBV5-1 and TRBJ2-1, with TRBD2 identical over 7 bases. The CDR3 has 14 residues. Germline V gene lookup returns CDR1 SGHRS and CDR2 YFSETQ. The CDR3 DNA sequence: TGTGCCAGCAGCAGGAGCGGGGTAAACAATGAGCAGTTCTTC. As protein: CASSRSGVNNEQFF.

The genes are TRBV9 and TRBJ1-4; D is possibly TRBD1 (5 bases). This CDR3 region has 16 residues. The V gene lost 0 bases and the J gene lost 0 bases, with 9 bases spanning the gap. Per germline, CDR1 SGDLS and CDR2 YYNGEE. This CDR3 is CASSVDPRATNEKLFF. The CDR3 DNA follows: TGTGCCAGCAGCGTAGACCCCAGGGCAACTAATGAAAAACTGTTTTTT.